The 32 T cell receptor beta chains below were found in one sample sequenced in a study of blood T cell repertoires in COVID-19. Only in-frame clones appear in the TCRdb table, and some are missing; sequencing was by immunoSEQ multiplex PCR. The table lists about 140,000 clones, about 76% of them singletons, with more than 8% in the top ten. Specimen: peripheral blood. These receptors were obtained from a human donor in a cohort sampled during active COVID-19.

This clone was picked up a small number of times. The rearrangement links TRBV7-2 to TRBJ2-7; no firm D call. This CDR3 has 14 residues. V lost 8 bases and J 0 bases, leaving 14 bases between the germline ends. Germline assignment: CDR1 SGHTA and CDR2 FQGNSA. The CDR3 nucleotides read TGTGCCAGCCACTATGGTCCGAGCTCCTACGAGCAGTACTTC. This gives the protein CASHYGPSSYEQYF.

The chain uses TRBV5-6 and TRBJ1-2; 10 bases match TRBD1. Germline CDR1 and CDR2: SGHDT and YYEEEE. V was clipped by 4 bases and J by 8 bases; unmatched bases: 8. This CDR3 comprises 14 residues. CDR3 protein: CASSPPTGGRGYTF. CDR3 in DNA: TGTGCCAGCAGCCCCCCGACAGGGGGCAGAGGCTACACCTTC. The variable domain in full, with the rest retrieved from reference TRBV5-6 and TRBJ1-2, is DAGVTQSPTHLIKTRGQQVTLRCSPKSGHDTVSWYQQALGQGPQFIFQYYEEEERQRGNFPDRFSGHQFPNYSSELNVNALLLGDSALYLCASSPPTGGRGYTFGSGTRLTVV.

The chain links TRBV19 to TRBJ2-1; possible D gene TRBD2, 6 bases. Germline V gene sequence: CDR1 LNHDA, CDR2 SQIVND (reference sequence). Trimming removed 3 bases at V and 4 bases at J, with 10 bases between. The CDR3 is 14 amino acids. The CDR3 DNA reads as TGTGCCAGTAGTATGACACGGGAGTACAATGAGCAGTTCTTC. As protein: CASSMTREYNEQFF.

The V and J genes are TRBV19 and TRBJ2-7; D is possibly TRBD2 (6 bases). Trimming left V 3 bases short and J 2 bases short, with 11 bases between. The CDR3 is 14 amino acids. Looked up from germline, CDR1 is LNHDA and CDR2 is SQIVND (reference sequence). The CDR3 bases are TGTGCCAGTAGTATGAAGACTAGAGCCTACGAGCAGTACTTC. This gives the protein CASSMKTRAYEQYF.

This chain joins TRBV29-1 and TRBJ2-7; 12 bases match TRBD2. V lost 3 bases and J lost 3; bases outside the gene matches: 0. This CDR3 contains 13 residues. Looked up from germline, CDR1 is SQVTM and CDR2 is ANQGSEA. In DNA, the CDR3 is TGCAGCGTTGAGACTAGCGGGAGCTACGAGCAGTACTTC. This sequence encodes CSVETSGSYEQYF.

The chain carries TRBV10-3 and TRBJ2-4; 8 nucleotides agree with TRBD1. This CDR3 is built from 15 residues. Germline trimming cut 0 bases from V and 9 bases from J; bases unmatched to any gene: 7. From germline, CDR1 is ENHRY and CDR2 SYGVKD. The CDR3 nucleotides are TGTGCCATCAGTGAGTCGGTGAACAGGGGGAGCATTCAGTACTTC. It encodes CAISESVNRGSIQYF.

The CDR3: CASSQNVGGSYNEQFF. The CDR3 region has the DNA TGTGCCAGCAGCCAGAATGTTGGCGGCTCCTACAATGAGCAGTTCTTC. V usage is TRBV14 and J usage is TRBJ2-1; no clear D gene. This CDR3 has 16 amino acids. Germline values: CDR1 SGHDN, CDR2 FVKESK. V was shortened by 3 bases and J by 0 bases, with 12 bases between the two germline ends.

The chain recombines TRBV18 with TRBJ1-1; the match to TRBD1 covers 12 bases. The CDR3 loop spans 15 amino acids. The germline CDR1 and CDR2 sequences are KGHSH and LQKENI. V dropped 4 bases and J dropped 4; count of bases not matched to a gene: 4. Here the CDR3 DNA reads TGTGCCAGCTCACACGGGACAGGGGGCCGCACTGAAGCTTTCTTT. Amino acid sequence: CASSHGTGGRTEAFF.

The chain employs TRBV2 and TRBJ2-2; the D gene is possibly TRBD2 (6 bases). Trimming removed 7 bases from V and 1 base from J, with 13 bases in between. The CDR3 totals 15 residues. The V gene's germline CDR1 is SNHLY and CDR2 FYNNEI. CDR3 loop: CASTPGLRNTGELFF. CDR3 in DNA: TGTGCCAGCACGCCGGGACTCAGGAACACCGGGGAGCTGTTTTTT.

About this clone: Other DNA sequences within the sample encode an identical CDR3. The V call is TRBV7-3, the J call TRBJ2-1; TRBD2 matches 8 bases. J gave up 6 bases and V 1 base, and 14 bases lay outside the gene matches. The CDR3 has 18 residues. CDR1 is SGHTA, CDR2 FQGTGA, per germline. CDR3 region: CASSLNGGGGTKRNEQFF. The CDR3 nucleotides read TGTGCCAGCAGCTTAAACGGGGGGGGAGGGACTAAACGCAATGAGCAGTTCTTC. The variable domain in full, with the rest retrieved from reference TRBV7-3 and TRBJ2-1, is GAGVSQTPSNKVTEKGKYVELRCDPISGHTALYWYRQSLGQGPEFLIYFQGTGAADDSGLPNDRFFAVRPEGSVSTLKIQRTERGDSAVYLCASSLNGGGGTKRNEQFFGPGTRLTVL.

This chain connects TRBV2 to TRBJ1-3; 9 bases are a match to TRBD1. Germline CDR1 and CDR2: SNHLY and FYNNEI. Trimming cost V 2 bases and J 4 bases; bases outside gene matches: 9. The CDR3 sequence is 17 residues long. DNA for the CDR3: TGTGCCAGCAGTGAATCTGGGACAGGGCAGTTCGGAAACACCATATATTTT. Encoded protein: CASSESGTGQFGNTIYF.

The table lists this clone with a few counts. CDR3 residues: CASSLRTGGQSGELFF. For the CDR3, the DNA is TGTGCCAGCAGCTTGAGGACAGGGGGCCAATCCGGGGAGCTGTTTTTT. The chain uses TRBV7-2 and TRBJ2-2; TRBD1 matches at 11 bases. Trimming removed 3 bases from V and 6 bases from J; junction bases left unmatched: 6. There are 16 residues in the CDR3. The germline gives CDR1 SGHTA, CDR2 FQGNSA.

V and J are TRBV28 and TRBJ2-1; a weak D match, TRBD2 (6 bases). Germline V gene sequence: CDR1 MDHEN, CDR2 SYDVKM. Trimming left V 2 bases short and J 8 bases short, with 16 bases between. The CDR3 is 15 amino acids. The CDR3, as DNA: TGTGCCAGCAGTTTACCCGGGAGCGCCGGATATGAGCAGTTCTTC. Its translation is CASSLPGSAGYEQFF.

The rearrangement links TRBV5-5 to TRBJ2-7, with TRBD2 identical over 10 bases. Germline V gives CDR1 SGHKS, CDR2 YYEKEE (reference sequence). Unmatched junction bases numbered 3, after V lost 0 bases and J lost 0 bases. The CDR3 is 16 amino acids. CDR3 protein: CASSLGASGSSYEQYF. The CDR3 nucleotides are TGTGCCAGCAGCTTGGGTGCTAGCGGGAGCTCCTACGAGCAGTACTTC.

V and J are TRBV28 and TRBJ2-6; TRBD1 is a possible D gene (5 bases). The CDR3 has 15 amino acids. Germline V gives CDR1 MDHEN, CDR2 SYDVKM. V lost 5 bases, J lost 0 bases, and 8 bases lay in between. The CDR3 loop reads CASSGHGSGANVLTF. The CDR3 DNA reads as TGTGCCAGCAGTGGACACGGCTCTGGGGCCAACGTCCTGACTTTC.

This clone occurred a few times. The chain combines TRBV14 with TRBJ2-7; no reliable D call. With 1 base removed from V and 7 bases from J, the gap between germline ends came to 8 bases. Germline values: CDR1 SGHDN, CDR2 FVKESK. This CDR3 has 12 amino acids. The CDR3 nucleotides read TGTGCCAGCAGCCAAGTATTCACTGAGCAGTACTTC. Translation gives CASSQVFTEQYF.

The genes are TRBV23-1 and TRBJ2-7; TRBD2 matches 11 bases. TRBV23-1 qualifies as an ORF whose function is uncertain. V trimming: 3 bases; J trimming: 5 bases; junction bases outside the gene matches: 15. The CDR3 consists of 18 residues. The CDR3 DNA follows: TGCGCCAGCAGTCAGGGCACCCCCACTAGCGGGAGTGAGGACGAGCAGTACTTC. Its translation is CASSQGTPTSGSEDEQYF.

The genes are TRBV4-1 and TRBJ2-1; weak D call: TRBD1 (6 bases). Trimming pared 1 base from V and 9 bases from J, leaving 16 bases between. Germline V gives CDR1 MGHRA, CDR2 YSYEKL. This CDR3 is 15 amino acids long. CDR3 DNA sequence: TGCGCCAGCAGCCAAGGCAGGGGCTTAGTAACTGAGCAGTTCTTC. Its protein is CASSQGRGLVTEQFF.

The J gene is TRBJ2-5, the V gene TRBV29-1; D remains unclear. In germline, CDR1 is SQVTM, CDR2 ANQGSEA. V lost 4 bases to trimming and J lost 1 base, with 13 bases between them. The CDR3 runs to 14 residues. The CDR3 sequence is CSVVRNSIQETQYF. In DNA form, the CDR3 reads TGCAGCGTTGTGAGGAACTCCATCCAAGAGACCCAGTACTTC.

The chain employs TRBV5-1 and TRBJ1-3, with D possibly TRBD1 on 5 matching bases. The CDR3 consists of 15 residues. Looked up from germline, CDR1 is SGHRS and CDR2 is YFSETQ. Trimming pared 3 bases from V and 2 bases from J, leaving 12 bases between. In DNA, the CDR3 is TGCGCCAGCAGCTCCTGGGGGGATCCTGGAAACACCATATATTTT. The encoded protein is CASSSWGDPGNTIYF.

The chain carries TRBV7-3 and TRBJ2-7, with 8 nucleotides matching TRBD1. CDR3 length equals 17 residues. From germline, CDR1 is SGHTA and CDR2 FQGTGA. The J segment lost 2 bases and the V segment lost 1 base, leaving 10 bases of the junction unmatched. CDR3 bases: TGTGCCAGCAGCTTAAAGGACGGACAGGGTGTAACCTACGAGCAGTACTTC. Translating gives CASSLKDGQGVTYEQYF.

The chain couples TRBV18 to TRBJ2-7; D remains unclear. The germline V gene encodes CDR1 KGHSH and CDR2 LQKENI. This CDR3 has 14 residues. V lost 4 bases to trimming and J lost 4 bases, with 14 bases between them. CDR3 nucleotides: TGTGCCAGCTCACGGGCAGCATCCACGTACGAGCAGTACTTC. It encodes CASSRAASTYEQYF.

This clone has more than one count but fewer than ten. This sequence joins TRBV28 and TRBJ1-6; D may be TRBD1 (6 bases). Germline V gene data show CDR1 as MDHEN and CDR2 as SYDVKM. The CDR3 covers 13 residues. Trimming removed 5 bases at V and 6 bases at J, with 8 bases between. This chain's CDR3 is CASSTDSNSPLHF. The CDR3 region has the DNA TGTGCCAGCAGTACGGACAGTAATTCACCCCTCCACTTT.

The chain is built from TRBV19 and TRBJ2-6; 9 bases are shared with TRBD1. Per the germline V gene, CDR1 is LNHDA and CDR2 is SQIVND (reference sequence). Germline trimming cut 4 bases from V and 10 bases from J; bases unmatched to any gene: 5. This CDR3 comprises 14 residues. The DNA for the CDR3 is TGTGCCAGTAGTACGCGCGACAGGGGGAACGTCCTGACTTTC. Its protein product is CASSTRDRGNVLTF. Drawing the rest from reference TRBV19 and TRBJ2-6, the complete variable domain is DGGITQSPKYLFRKEGQNVTLSCEQNLNHDAMYWYRQDPGQGLRLIYYSQIVNDFQKGDIAEGYSVSREKKESFPLTVTSAQKNPTAFYLCASSTRDRGNVLTFGAGSRLTVL.

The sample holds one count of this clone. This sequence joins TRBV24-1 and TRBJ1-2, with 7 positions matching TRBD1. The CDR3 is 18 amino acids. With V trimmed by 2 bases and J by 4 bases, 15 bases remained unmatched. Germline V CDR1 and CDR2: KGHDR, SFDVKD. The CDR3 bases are TGTGCCACCAGTGATTCCCTCCGGTACAGGGGTGGCATCTATGGCTACACCTTC. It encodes CATSDSLRYRGGIYGYTF.

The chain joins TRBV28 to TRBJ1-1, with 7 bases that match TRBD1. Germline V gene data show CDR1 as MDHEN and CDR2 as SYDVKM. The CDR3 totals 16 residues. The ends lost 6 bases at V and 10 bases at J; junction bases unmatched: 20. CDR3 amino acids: CASRGQNPTTDLVAFF. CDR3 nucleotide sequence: TGTGCCAGCAGGGGACAGAACCCCACCACCGACTTAGTAGCTTTCTTT.

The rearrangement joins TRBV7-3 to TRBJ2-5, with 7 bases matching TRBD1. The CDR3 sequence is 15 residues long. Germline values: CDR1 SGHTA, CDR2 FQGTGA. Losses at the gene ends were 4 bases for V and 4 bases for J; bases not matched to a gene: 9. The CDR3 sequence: CASSSQTGFGETQYF. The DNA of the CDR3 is TGTGCCAGCAGCTCCCAGACAGGGTTCGGAGAGACCCAGTACTTC.

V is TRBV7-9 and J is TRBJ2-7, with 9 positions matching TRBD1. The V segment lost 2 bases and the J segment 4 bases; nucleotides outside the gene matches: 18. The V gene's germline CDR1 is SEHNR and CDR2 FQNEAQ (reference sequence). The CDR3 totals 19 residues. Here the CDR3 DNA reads TGTGCCAGCAGCTTATATGGTAGGGGACGGACAGGGGTTAGGTACGAGCAGTACTTC. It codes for CASSLYGRGRTGVRYEQYF.

Here the CDR3 reads CASSPTGPPSYNSPLHF. The CDR3 coding sequence is TGTGCCAGCTCACCTACAGGTCCGCCCTCCTATAATTCACCCCTCCACTTT. The chain carries TRBV18 and TRBJ1-6, with a tentative D call TRBD1 (5 bases). The CDR3 extends over 17 amino acids. Germline V gene data show CDR1 as KGHSH and CDR2 as LQKENI. With 3 bases removed from V and 0 bases from J, the gap between germline ends came to 12 bases.

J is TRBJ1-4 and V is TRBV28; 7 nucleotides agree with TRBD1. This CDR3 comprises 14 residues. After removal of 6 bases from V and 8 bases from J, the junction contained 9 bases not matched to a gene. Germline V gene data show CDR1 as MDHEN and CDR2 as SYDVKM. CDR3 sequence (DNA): TGTGCCAGCAGCCAGACAGGGTTGAACGAAAAACTGTTTTTT. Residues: CASSQTGLNEKLFF.

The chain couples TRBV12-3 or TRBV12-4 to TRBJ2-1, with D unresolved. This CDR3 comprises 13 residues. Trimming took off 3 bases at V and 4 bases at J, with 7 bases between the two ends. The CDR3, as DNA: TGTGCCAGCAGTTTTGAGGATTACAATGAGCAGTTCTTC. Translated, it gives CASSFEDYNEQFF.

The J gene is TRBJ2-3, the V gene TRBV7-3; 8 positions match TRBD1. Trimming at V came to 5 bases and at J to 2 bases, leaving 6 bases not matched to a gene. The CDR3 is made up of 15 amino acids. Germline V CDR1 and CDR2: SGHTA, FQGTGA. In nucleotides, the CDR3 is TGTGCCAGCAGCCGCGGACAGGGAAACACAGATACGCAGTATTTT. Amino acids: CASSRGQGNTDTQYF.